One sample yielded the 24 T cell receptor beta chains listed below, sequenced in a study of human versus mouse CDR3 diversity and MHC coevolution. TCRdb's copy holds only in-frame clones and misses some; the assay was immunoSEQ multiplex PCR. This sample has tens of thousands of clones; around 94% occur once, and the top ten carry approximately 20%. Material: naive CD4+ T cells from blood. The subset was: CD45RO-negative CD62L-positive naive CD4 T cells. Receptor source: a person aged 60 to 70 in good health.

This chain links TRBV19 with TRBJ2-6, with TRBD1 matching over 11 bases. J gave up 2 bases and V 9 bases, and 9 bases lay outside the gene matches. CDR3 length: 17 amino acids. In germline, CDR1 is LNHDA, CDR2 SQIVND (reference sequence). The CDR3 loop reads CASSRTGGNTGANVLTF. For the CDR3, the DNA is TGTGCCAGCTCCCGGACAGGGGGCAACACTGGGGCCAACGTCCTGACTTTC.

This chain connects TRBV10-1 to TRBJ2-3, with 10 nucleotides matching TRBD2. The CDR3 contains 17 residues. Germline CDR1 and CDR2: WNHNN and SYGVQD (reference sequence). With V trimmed by 0 bases and J by 10 bases, 13 bases remained unmatched. The CDR3 region has the DNA TGCGCCAGCAGTGAGTCCTGGGGGACTAGCGCGACCGGTTCGCAGTATTTT. Its protein product is CASSESWGTSATGSQYF.

The genes are TRBV5-4 and TRBJ2-7; a weak D match, TRBD1 (6 bases). The CDR3 sequence is 14 residues long. Trimming cost V 4 bases and J 0 bases, with 11 bases left between them. The germline V gene has CDR1 SGHNT and CDR2 YYREEE (reference sequence). CDR3 loop: CASSPDSNSYEQYF. DNA of the CDR3: TGTGCCAGCAGCCCGGACAGTAACTCCTACGAGCAGTACTTC.

Only one count was recorded for this clone. The chain recombines TRBV7-9 with TRBJ2-5; 14 bases are shared with TRBD2. This CDR3 has 14 amino acids. V was clipped by 7 bases and J by 11 bases; unmatched bases: 9. Germline CDR1 reads SEHNR; CDR2 reads FQNEAQ (reference sequence). CDR3 amino acids: CASTGTSGSYEQYF. The CDR3 DNA reads TGTGCCAGCACCGGGACTAGCGGGAGTTATGAGCAGTACTTC.

The chain has TRBV2 and TRBJ2-7; D uncertain. The CDR3 is made up of 12 amino acids. The germline V and J ends were trimmed by 8 bases and 2 bases, with 10 bases remaining between them. Per germline, CDR1 SNHLY and CDR2 FYNNEI. CDR3 sequence reads: CASRRVAYEQYF. CDR3 DNA: TGTGCCAGCCGACGGGTTGCCTACGAGCAGTACTTC.

The chain employs TRBV27 and TRBJ1-5; 8 bases map to TRBD1. J was trimmed by 4 bases and V by 8 bases; bases with no gene match: 10. This CDR3 contains 15 residues. The V gene's germline CDR1 is MNHEY and CDR2 SMNVEV (reference sequence). The CDR3 nucleotides are TGTGCCAGCCTCCCGCGGTGGACAGGGAATCAGCCCCAGCATTTT. This translates into CASLPRWTGNQPQHF.

The chain couples TRBV2 to TRBJ1-5, with 8 bases that match TRBD1. Germline CDR1 is SNHLY and CDR2 is FYNNEI. V lost 5 bases and J lost 2; bases outside the gene matches: 2. The length of the CDR3 is 14 residues. The CDR3 loop is CASSTDRGNQPQHF. CDR3 nucleotide sequence: TGTGCCAGCAGTACGGACAGGGGCAATCAGCCCCAGCATTTT.

This chain uses TRBV30 with TRBJ2-2; 9 bases align to TRBD2. CDR1 and CDR2 (germline): GTSNPN, SVGIG (reference sequence). The CDR3 runs 13 residues. Trimming took 3 bases from V and 8 from J; bases not matched to a gene: 4. CDR3 loop: CAWRYSGRGELFF. The DNA for the CDR3 is TGTGCCTGGAGATATAGCGGGAGAGGGGAGCTGTTTTTT.

This clone appeared once. The rearrangement links TRBV7-2 to TRBJ1-4, with D perhaps TRBD1 (5 bases). The CDR3 runs 16 residues. The germline CDR1 and CDR2 sequences are SGHTA and FQGNSA. The V and J ends lost 5 bases and 3 bases respectively, with 16 bases between them. The CDR3 region is CASSPGGGGANEKLFF. In nucleotides, the CDR3 is TGTGCCAGCAGCCCCGGGGGAGGAGGGGCTAATGAAAAACTGTTTTTT.

The CDR3 region is CASSSPLPQFF. DNA for the CDR3: TGTGCCAGCAGCTCCCCTCTACCGCAGTTCTTC. This chain joins TRBV7-2 and TRBJ2-1; D gene unclear. Germline assignment: CDR1 SGHTA and CDR2 FQGNSA. The CDR3 runs to 11 residues. V was trimmed by 4 bases and J by 12 bases, leaving 10 bases between them. Using reference TRBV7-2 and TRBJ2-1 for the parts outside the CDR3, the full variable domain is GAGVSQSPSNKVTEKGKDVELRCDPISGHTALYWYRQSLGQGLEFLIYFQGNSAPDKSGLPSDRFSAERTGGSVSTLTIQRTQQEDSAVYLCASSSPLPQFFGPGTRLTVL.

This chain uses TRBV4-1 with TRBJ2-1; 8 nucleotides agree with TRBD2. Trimming cost V 0 bases and J 0 bases; bases outside gene matches: 10. The CDR3 loop spans 19 amino acids. Germline assignment: CDR1 MGHRA and CDR2 YSYEKL. CDR3 protein: CASSQEIAAGGSSYNEQFF. CDR3 coding DNA: TGCGCCAGCAGCCAAGAAATAGCGGCGGGAGGCAGCTCCTACAATGAGCAGTTCTTC.

The chain has TRBV18 and TRBJ1-5; D is unresolved. Germline CDR1 is KGHSH and CDR2 is LQKENI. The V and J ends lost 3 bases and 3 bases respectively, with 12 bases between them. This CDR3 spans 15 amino acids. DNA for the CDR3: TGTGCCAGCTCACCCCGAGCCCAGGCCAATCAGCCCCAGCATTTT. It translates to CASSPRAQANQPQHF.

The chain carries TRBV28 and TRBJ1-2, with 8 bases aligning to TRBD1. The germline gives CDR1 MDHEN, CDR2 SYDVKM. The CDR3 covers 15 residues. J gave up 8 bases and V 7 bases, and 15 bases lay outside the gene matches. CDR3 sequence reads: CASTPRDRPLGGYTF. CDR3 nucleotides: TGTGCCAGCACCCCCCGGGACAGGCCTTTAGGAGGCTACACCTTC.

This chain joins TRBV7-3 and TRBJ2-1; 7 bases line up with TRBD1. This CDR3 is built from 13 residues. V lost 5 bases, J lost 5 bases, and 3 bases stayed unmatched. CDR1 SGHTA and CDR2 FQGTGA come from the germline V gene. This CDR3 reads CASSIDRDNEQFF. The CDR3 nucleotides are TGTGCCAGCAGCATCGACAGGGACAATGAGCAGTTCTTC.

The gene calls are TRBV7-2 and TRBJ2-3; 7 bases match TRBD2. Germline values: CDR1 SGHTA, CDR2 FQGNSA. The CDR3 has 15 amino acids. V gave up 3 bases and J gave up 0 bases; unmatched junction bases: 3. This CDR3 reads CASSLDGRSTDTQYF. The CDR3 bases are TGTGCCAGCAGCTTGGACGGGAGGAGCACAGATACGCAGTATTTT.

V usage is TRBV28 and J usage is TRBJ2-7; no clear D gene. The CDR3 is 14 amino acids. Germline lookup yields CDR1 MDHEN and CDR2 SYDVKM. With 0 bases removed from V and 3 bases from J, the gap between germline ends came to 9 bases. Written as DNA, the CDR3 is TGTGCCAGCAGTTTATGGGGCAGACACTACGAGCAGTACTTC. It is translated as CASSLWGRHYEQYF. The whole variable domain, remainder taken from reference TRBV28 and TRBJ2-7, is DVKVTQSSRYLVKRTGEKVFLECVQDMDHENMFWYRQDPGLGLRLIYFSYDVKMKEKGDIPEGYSVSREKKERFSLILESASTNQTSMYLCASSLWGRHYEQYFGPGTRLTVT.

The CDR3 DNA sequence: TGTGCCAGCAGCTTGGTGGCTAGCGGGAGGGATGAGACCCAGTACTTC. It encodes CASSLVASGRDETQYF. V usage is TRBV5-6 and J usage is TRBJ2-5; 12 bases line up with TRBD2. CDR3 size: 16 residues. Germline lookup yields CDR1 SGHDT and CDR2 YYEEEE. The V and J ends lost 0 bases and 5 bases, in that order; junction bases with no gene match: 5.

The chain has TRBV19 and TRBJ2-7; 7 bases map to TRBD1. Germline V lookup: CDR1 LNHDA, CDR2 SQIVND (reference sequence). The CDR3 sequence is 14 residues long. J lost 3 bases, V lost 3 bases, and 5 bases had no gene match. The CDR3 DNA sequence: TGTGCCAGTAGTATTGCAGGGACAGTCTACGAGCAGTACTTC. Its protein is CASSIAGTVYEQYF.

A single count supports this clone. This sequence joins TRBV5-4 and TRBJ1-4; 7 nucleotides match TRBD1. The CDR3 consists of 16 residues. The V gene's germline CDR1 is SGHNT and CDR2 YYREEE (reference sequence). With V trimmed by 4 bases and J by 0 bases, 6 bases remained unmatched. CDR3 sequence: CASSIYRGATNEKLFF. The CDR3 coding sequence is TGTGCCAGCAGCATCTACAGGGGAGCAACTAATGAAAAACTGTTTTTT.

This clone came up once. The chain recombines TRBV6-1 with TRBJ2-5, with D possibly being TRBD1 (5 bases). The V gene lost 0 bases and the J gene lost 1 base, with 9 bases spanning the gap. CDR1 is MNHNS, CDR2 SASEGT, per germline. The CDR3 runs to 15 residues. CDR3 loop: CASSEAGAFQETQYF. DNA for the CDR3: TGTGCCAGCAGTGAAGCAGGGGCGTTCCAAGAGACCCAGTACTTC.

The V and J genes are TRBV6-5 and TRBJ1-5; 8 nucleotides line up with TRBD1. Germline assignment: CDR1 MNHEY and CDR2 SVGAGI. The J segment lost 6 bases and the V segment lost 4 bases, leaving 5 bases of the junction unmatched. The CDR3 extends over 14 amino acids. DNA for the CDR3: TGTGCCAGCAGTTCGGACAGGGCTGGTCAGCCCCAGCATTTT. Its protein product is CASSSDRAGQPQHF.

The rearrangement uses TRBV7-2 and TRBJ2-7; D may be TRBD1 (6 bases). Germline V CDR1 and CDR2: SGHTA, FQGNSA. This CDR3 is built from 15 residues. V lost 6 bases to trimming and J lost 5 bases, with 20 bases between them. Here the CDR3 reads CASRTWQGSPNEQYF. Here the CDR3 DNA reads TGTGCCAGCAGGACCTGGCAGGGGTCTCCCAACGAGCAGTACTTC.

The chain has TRBV18 and TRBJ2-3; weak D call: TRBD1 (6 bases). Germline V lookup: CDR1 KGHSH, CDR2 LQKENI. The CDR3 extends over 14 amino acids. V lost 3 bases, J lost 4 bases, and 11 bases lay in between. DNA for the CDR3: TGTGCCAGCTCACCGACAGGTTCAGCAGATACGCAGTATTTT. Encoded protein: CASSPTGSADTQYF.

This clone appeared once. The rearrangement joins TRBV19 to TRBJ1-2; perhaps TRBD1 as D (5 bases). The CDR3 runs 14 residues. In germline, CDR1 is LNHDA, CDR2 SQIVND (reference sequence). V shed 4 bases and J shed 5 bases, with 14 bases lying between them. The CDR3 coding sequence is TGTGCCAGTAGTACGCGGGGGGAAGGATATGGCTACACCTTC. Encoded protein: CASSTRGEGYGYTF.